This entry lists 3 T cell receptor beta chains sequenced from one sample in a study of blood T cell repertoires in COVID-19. Measured with immunoSEQ multiplex PCR; TCRdb has only the in-frame clones, and not every one. The sample includes 97,000 or so clones, 80% to 95% of them seen just once. The sample taken for sequencing was peripheral blood. The receptors were gathered from a woman in her forties or fifties with COVID-19, enrolled during active disease.

V is TRBV6-1 and J is TRBJ2-7; TRBD1 is a possible D gene (5 bases). Germline CDR1 reads MNHNS; CDR2 reads SASEGT. Trimming removed 3 bases from V and 5 bases from J, with 17 bases in between. The CDR3 length is 15 residues. This CDR3 reads CASSEGSAGRNEQYV. DNA of the CDR3: TGTGCCAGCAGTGAGGGGTCAGCAGGGCGGAACGAGCAGTACGTC.

This clone was detected a few times. This sequence joins TRBV6-1 and TRBJ1-2; no clear D. CDR3 length: 12 residues. CDR1 is MNHNS and CDR2 is SASEGT in the germline V gene. V shed 3 bases and J shed 5 bases, with 7 bases lying between them. The CDR3 DNA sequence: TGTGCCAGCAGTGACCACAGATATGGCTACACCTTC. It translates to CASSDHRYGYTF.

On this clone: At one boundary the junction diverges from the germline segment, which might be a read error. The rearrangement links TRBV14 to TRBJ1-2; D may be TRBD1 (6 bases). The CDR3 runs to 15 residues. Germline CDR1 SGHDN, CDR2 FVKESK. DNA for the CDR3: TGTGTCAGCAGCCTTCGTATGACAGGAACACATGGCTACACCTTC. Protein: CVSSLRMTGTHGYTF.